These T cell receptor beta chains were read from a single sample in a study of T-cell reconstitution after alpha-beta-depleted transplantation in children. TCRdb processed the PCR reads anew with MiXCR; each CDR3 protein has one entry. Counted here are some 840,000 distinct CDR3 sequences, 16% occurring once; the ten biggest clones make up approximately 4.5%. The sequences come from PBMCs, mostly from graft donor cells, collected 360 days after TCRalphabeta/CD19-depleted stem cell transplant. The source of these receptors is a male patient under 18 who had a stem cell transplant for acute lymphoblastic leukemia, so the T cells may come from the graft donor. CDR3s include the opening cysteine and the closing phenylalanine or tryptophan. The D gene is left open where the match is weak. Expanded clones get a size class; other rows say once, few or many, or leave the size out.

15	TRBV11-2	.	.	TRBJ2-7	TGTGCCAGCAGCCTCGGGACCGACAATACCTACGAGCAGTACTTC	CASSLGTDNTYEQYF
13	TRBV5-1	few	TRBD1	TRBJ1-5	TGCGCCAGCATTGGGACAGGGGTCCAGCCCCAGCATTTT	CASIGTGVQPQHF
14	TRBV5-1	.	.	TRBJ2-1	TGCGCCAGCAGCTTGGGGGGGGCGCGAAATGAGCAGTTCTTC	CASSLGGARNEQFF
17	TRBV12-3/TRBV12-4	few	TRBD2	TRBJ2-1	TGTGCCAGCAGTTTAGGGGCCCCGCTAGCGGGACTTGTTGAGCAGTTCTTC	CASSLGAPLAGLVEQFF
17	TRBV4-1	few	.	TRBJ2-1	TGCGCCAGCAGCCAACCCCGTACAGTGATCTCCTACAATGAGCAGTTCTTC	CASSQPRTVISYNEQFF
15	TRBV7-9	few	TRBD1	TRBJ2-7	TGTGCCAGCAGCTCCTCGCGACAGGGCTCCTACGAGCAGTACTTC	CASSSSRQGSYEQYF
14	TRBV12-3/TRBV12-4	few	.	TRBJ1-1	TGTGCCAGCACAGGGGCTCGTAGGAACACTGAAGCTTTCTTT	CASTGARRNTEAFF
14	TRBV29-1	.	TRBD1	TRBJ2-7	TGCAGCGTTGAGGGGACAGCAAAAGGCTACGAGCAGTACTTC	CSVEGTAKGYEQYF
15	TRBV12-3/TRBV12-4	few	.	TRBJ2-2	TGTGCCAGCAGTTTAGAAGGGGAGTTAGGCGGGGAGCTGTTTTTT	CASSLEGELGGELFF
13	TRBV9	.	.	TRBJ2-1	TGTGCCAGCGGGATAAGCTCCTACAATGAGCAGTTCTTC	CASGISSYNEQFF
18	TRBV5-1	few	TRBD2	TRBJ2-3	TGCGCCAGCAGCATAACGCGACTAGCGGGGGCTAGCACAGATACGCAGTATTTT	CASSITRLAGASTDTQYF
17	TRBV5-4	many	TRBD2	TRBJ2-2	TGTGCCAGCAGCTTCCTAGCGGGAGGGCCTATAACCGGGGAGCTGTTTTTT	CASSFLAGGPITGELFF
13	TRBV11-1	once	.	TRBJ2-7	TGTGCCAGCAGGGGTTCGGTACAATACGAGCAGTACTTC	CASRGSVQYEQYF
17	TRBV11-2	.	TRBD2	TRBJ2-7	TGTGCCAGCAGCTTGGGACTAGCGGGAGTGACGGGCTGCGAGCAGTACTTC	CASSLGLAGVTGCEQYF
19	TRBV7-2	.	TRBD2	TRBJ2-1	TGTGCCAGCAGCTCCGAGGGGACTAGCGGGAGCGACTCCTACAATGAGCAGTTCTTC	CASSSEGTSGSDSYNEQFF
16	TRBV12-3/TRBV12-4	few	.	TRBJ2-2	TGTGCCAGCACCTTACGAATGAGCCAGGGCCCCGGGGAGCTGTTTTTT	CASTLRMSQGPGELFF
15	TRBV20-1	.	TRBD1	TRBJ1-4	TGCAGTGCTAGCCTCCGGGACAGGGGAAATGAAAAACTGTTTTTT	CSASLRDRGNEKLFF
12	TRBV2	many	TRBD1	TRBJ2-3	TGTGCCAGCAGTGGGGACAGGTTTACGCAGTATTTT	CASSGDRFTQYF
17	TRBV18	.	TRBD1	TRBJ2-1	TGTGCCAGCTCACCGACTCTGACAGGGGGCAGTAACAATGAGCAGTTCTTC	CASSPTLTGGSNNEQFF
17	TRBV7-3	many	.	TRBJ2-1	TGTGCCAGCAGCTTAACATTGAGCAGGGGATCGCTAAATGAGCAGTTCTTC	CASSLTLSRGSLNEQFF
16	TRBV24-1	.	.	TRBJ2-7	TGTGCCACCAGTGATCCCGGGACCGGGAGTGGGTACGAGCAGTACTTC	CATSDPGTGSGYEQYF
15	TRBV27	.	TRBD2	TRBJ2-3	TGTGCCAGCATTAAACTAGCGGGAAGAAGAGATACGCAGTATTTT	CASIKLAGRRDTQYF
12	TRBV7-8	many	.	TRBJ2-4	TGTGCCAGCAGCGGCCGAGGGAACATTCAGTACTTC	CASSGRGNIQYF
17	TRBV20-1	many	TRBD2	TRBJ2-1	TGCAGTGCTAGAGGGCTAGCGGGACTGAGCTCCTACAATGAGCAGTTCTTC	CSARGLAGLSSYNEQFF
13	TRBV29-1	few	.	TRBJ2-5	TGCAGCGCCCGACTGGGTAACGAAGAGACCCAGTACTTC	CSARLGNEETQYF
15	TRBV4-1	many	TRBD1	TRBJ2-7	TGCGCCAGCAGCCCCGTTCAGGGGGAAAGCTACGAGCAGTACTTC	CASSPVQGESYEQYF
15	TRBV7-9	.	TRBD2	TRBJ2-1	TGTACCAGCAGGTCCGGGAGGGCCTTAAGAGGAGGGCAGTTCTTC	CTSRSGRALRGGQFF
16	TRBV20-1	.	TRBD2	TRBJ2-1	TGCAGTGCCGGCACCGTAGCGGGAGGGCCATGGAATGAGCAGTTCTTC	CSAGTVAGGPWNEQFF
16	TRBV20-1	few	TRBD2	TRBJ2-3	TGCAGTGCTAGAGATCGACTTAGCGGGAAAGCAGATACGCAGTATTTT	CSARDRLSGKADTQYF
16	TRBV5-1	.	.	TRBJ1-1	TGCGCCAGCAGCTTGCTTATTGAGGGGCTGAACACTGAAGCTTTCTTT	CASSLLIEGLNTEAFF